This TCR beta chain was found in a study of blood T cells in healthy people across ages. The study, taken as a whole, reports: Diversity was estimated from one million T cells, and these estimates were considered underestimates.

Using a J-beta primer mix together with a sample-barcoded 5' primer, a second PCR was run for roughly 7 to 11 cycles. Per sample, CDR3-containing paired-end reads numbered at least 3 million. A single record per CDR3 protein comes from TCRdb applying MiXCR to the 5' RACE reads. Of 1.5 million to 2 million distinct CDR3 sequences detected, less than 50% appear once; the ten largest clones hold less than 2.5%. The germline V gene has CDR1 MNHEY and CDR2 SMNVEV (reference sequence). CDR3 size: 12 residues. About this clonotype: Its antigen is as yet unknown. Sequence at one end of the junction differs from germline and may be a read error.

The chain recombines TRBV27 with TRBJ2-1; D gene unclear. The TCR was taken from a woman aged 40 to 55 in good health. The source material was blood. DNA of the CDR3: TGTGCCAGCGGTTTACTTGTGGGTTCTCTGTTCTTC. Protein sequence: CASGLLVGSLFF.